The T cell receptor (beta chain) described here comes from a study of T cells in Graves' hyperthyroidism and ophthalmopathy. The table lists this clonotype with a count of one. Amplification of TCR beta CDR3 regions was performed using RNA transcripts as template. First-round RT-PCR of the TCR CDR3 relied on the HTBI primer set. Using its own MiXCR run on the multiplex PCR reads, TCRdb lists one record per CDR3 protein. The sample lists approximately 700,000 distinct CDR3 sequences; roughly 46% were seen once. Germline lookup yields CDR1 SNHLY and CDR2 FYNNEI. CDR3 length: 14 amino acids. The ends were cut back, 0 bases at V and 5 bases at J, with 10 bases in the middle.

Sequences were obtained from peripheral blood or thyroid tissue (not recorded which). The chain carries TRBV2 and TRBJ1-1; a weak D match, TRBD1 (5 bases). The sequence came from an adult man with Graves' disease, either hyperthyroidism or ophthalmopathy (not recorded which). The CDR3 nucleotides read TGTGCCAGCAGTGAAGCGGGGGGGGGGACTGAAGCTTTCTTT. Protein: CASSEAGGGTEAFF.